The clone carrying this T cell receptor (beta chain) showed up many times. CDR1 and CDR2 (germline): SGHAT, FQNNGV. The CDR3 loop spans 16 amino acids. Trimming pared 5 bases from V and 3 bases from J, leaving 19 bases between. This sample is drawn from a study of T cells in Graves' hyperthyroidism and ophthalmopathy. Authors of the study amplified TCR beta CDR3 regions from RNA transcripts. The HTBI primer set drove a first-round RT-PCR of the TCR CDR3. TCRdb reanalysed the multiplex PCR reads using MiXCR and keeps one entry per CDR3 protein. The table records about 640,000 distinct CDR3 sequences, roughly 20% of them present only once.

Sequencing used blood. This receptor was obtained from a man under 40 with Graves' ophthalmopathy. The J gene is TRBJ2-5, the V gene TRBV11-2, with D possibly being TRBD1 (5 bases). DNA of the CDR3: TGTGCCAGCAGCCCCCAGAGTCGACAGCCTGAAGAGACCCAGTACTTC. Protein product: CASSPQSRQPEETQYF.